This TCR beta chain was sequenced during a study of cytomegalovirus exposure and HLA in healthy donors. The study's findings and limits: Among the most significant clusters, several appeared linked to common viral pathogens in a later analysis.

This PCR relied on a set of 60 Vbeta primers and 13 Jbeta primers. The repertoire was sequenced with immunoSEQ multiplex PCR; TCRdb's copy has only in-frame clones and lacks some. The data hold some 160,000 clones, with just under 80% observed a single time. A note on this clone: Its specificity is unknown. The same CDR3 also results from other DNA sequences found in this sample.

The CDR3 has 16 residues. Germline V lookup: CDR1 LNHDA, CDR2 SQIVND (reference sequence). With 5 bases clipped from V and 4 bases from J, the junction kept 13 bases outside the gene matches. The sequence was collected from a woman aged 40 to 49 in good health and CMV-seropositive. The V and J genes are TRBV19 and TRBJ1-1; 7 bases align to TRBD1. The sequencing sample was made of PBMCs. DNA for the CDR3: TGTGCCAGTAGTGACAGGACAGGTCTGAGGGTCACTGAAGCTTTCTTT. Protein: CASSDRTGLRVTEAFF.